This passage covers 10 T cell receptor beta chains from one sample sequenced in a study of T cells in Graves' hyperthyroidism and ophthalmopathy. The source material, RNA transcripts, was used to amplify TCR beta CDR3 regions. TCR CDR3 underwent first-round RT-PCR with the HTBI primer set. Using its own MiXCR run on the multiplex PCR reads, TCRdb lists one record per CDR3 protein. The sample has roughly 710,000 distinct CDR3 sequences; roughly a third are singletons. The sequenced sample was blood. All receptors derive from a woman between 40 and 55 years old with Graves' hyperthyroidism.

This clonotype was detected ten times or more. The chain is built from TRBV4-3 and TRBJ1-5; unclear D gene. CDR1 is LGHNA, CDR2 YSLEER, per germline. This CDR3 is 16 amino acids long. V was cut by 0 bases and J by 4 bases, with 13 bases left in between. The CDR3 reads CASSQDLGSPNQPQHF. The DNA of the CDR3 is TGCGCCAGCAGCCAAGATCTGGGCAGCCCTAATCAGCCCCAGCATTTT.

This clonotype has ten or more counts. CDR3 residues: CASSLGGVPTGYTF. CDR3 nucleotides: TGTGCCAGCAGCTTAGGAGGGGTCCCGACTGGCTACACCTTC. The chain is built from TRBV7-2 and TRBJ1-2, with a weak D call TRBD1 (5 bases). The CDR3 covers 14 residues. Trimming shortened V by 1 base and J by 7 bases, and 13 bases separated the two germline ends. Germline CDR1 reads SGHTA; CDR2 reads FQGNSA.

The sample holds many counts of this clonotype. The V and J genes are TRBV19 and TRBJ2-2; D tentatively reads TRBD1 or TRBD2 (5 bases each). The CDR3 has 14 residues. Germline V gene lookup returns CDR1 LNHDA and CDR2 SQIVND (reference sequence). V lost 9 bases and J lost 0, with 11 bases in between. CDR3 coding DNA: TGTGCCAGCAGGGAGTTAGCGAACACCGGGGAGCTGTTTTTT. Protein: CASRELANTGELFF. The full variable domain, with the rest looked up from reference TRBV19 and TRBJ2-2, is DGGITQSPKYLFRKEGQNVTLSCEQNLNHDAMYWYRQDPGQGLRLIYYSQIVNDFQKGDIAEGYSVSREKKESFPLTVTSAQKNPTAFYLCASRELANTGELFFGEGSRLTVL.

The chain is built from TRBV7-2 and TRBJ1-1; 7 bases map to TRBD1. Per germline, CDR1 SGHTA and CDR2 FQGNSA. V dropped 6 bases and J dropped 0; count of bases not matched to a gene: 4. This CDR3 contains 14 residues. CDR3 protein: CASRLRGMNTEAFF. As DNA, the CDR3 is TGTGCCAGCAGGCTCAGGGGGATGAACACTGAAGCTTTCTTT. The full variable domain, in which reference TRBV7-2 and TRBJ1-1 provide the parts outside the CDR3, is GAGVSQSPSNKVTEKGKDVELRCDPISGHTALYWYRQSLGQGLEFLIYFQGNSAPDKSGLPSDRFSAERTGGSVSTLTIQRTQQEDSAVYLCASRLRGMNTEAFFGQGTRLTVV.

This clonotype has more than one count but fewer than ten. The chain employs TRBV11-2 and TRBJ1-2; D gene uncertain. Germline lookup yields CDR1 SGHAT and CDR2 FQNNGV. Between the trimmed V and J ends, which lost 1 base and 9 bases, there was a span of 12 bases. The CDR3 is made up of 13 amino acids. The CDR3 sequence: CASSLVSGYSYTF. CDR3 nucleotide sequence: TGTGCCAGCAGCTTAGTATCCGGGTATAGCTACACCTTC.

This clonotype has a count of ten or more. The V and J genes are TRBV25-1 and TRBJ1-6; D remains ambiguous. The length of the CDR3 is 12 residues. Per the germline V gene, CDR1 is MGHDK and CDR2 is SYGVNS. V lost 3 bases, J lost 12 bases, and 9 bases lay in between. The CDR3, as DNA: TGTGCCAGCAGTGATGGATCTCAACCCCTCCACTTT. Amino acids: CASSDGSQPLHF.

This clonotype was seen ten or more times. The rearrangement uses TRBV12-3 or TRBV12-4 and TRBJ2-7, with 7 bases identical to TRBD1. The CDR3 has 15 amino acids. J lost 3 bases, V lost 5 bases, and 10 bases had no gene match. The CDR3 spells CASSPPRDSFYEQYF. The CDR3 bases are TGTGCCAGCAGTCCACCCCGGGACAGCTTCTACGAGCAGTACTTC.

Notes on this clonotype: The germline gene is not matched at one end of the junction; a read error may be the cause. The rearrangement links TRBV7-2 to TRBJ1-2; D is undetermined. Germline V gene sequence: CDR1 SGHTA, CDR2 FQGNSA. The CDR3 has 14 amino acids. The CDR3 DNA follows: TGCGCCAGCAGCCAAGTATCTGAAACCAGGGGCTACACCTTC. Protein product: CASSQVSETRGYTF.

This clonotype was counted many times. The chain combines TRBV7-2 with TRBJ2-6; 8 bases fit TRBD2. Trimming removed 5 bases from V and 0 bases from J; junction bases left unmatched: 3. The CDR3 totals 16 residues. Per germline, CDR1 SGHTA and CDR2 FQGNSA. The DNA of the CDR3 is TGTGCCAGCAGCCCCCTAGCGGGCTCTGGGGCCAACGTCCTGACTTTC. The encoded protein is CASSPLAGSGANVLTF.

About this clonotype: The junction and the germline gene differ at one end; a read error may be behind it. J is TRBJ2-5 and V is TRBV7-2, with D possibly called TRBD1 or TRBD2 (5 bases each). The germline gives CDR1 SGHTA, CDR2 FQGNSA. The CDR3 contains 15 residues. CDR3 sequence: CASSSKRDPQQTQYF. In DNA, the CDR3 is TGTGCCAGCAGCTCCAAGAGGGACCCCCAACAGACCCAGTACTTC.